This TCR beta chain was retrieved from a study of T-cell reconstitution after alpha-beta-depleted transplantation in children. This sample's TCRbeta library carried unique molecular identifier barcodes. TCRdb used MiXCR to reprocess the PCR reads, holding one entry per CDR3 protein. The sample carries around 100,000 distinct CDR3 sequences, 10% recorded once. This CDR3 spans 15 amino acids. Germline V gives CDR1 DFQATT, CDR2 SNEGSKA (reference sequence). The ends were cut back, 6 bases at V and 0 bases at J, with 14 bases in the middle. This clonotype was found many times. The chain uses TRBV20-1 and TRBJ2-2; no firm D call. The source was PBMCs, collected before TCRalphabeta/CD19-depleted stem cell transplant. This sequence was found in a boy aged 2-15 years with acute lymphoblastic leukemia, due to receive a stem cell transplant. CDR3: CSAKSDGSNTGELFF. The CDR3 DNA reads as TGCAGTGCCAAATCGGACGGATCGAACACCGGGGAGCTGTTTTTT.